The 32 T cell receptor beta chains presented below share a single source sample, sequenced in a study of Ad26.COV2.S vaccination and SARS-CoV-2 variants. Treatment specified: roughly 20 received Ad26.COV2.S at low or high dose, single or two shots; about 5 received placebo; per-sample allocation not given. After the first vaccine or placebo injection, samples were drawn on day 63. The data were produced by immunoSEQ multiplex PCR, yet TCRdb's version contains in-frame clones alone and is incomplete. The sample consists of approximately 460,000 clones, roughly nine tenths of them appearing once. Source: peripheral blood, taken in a trial of Ad26.COV2.S vaccine versus placebo. These TCRs come from a person between 18 and 65 years old who received the Ad26.COV2.S COVID-19 vaccine or a placebo.

The gene calls are TRBV18 and TRBJ2-5; 10 positions match TRBD1. CDR3 length: 15 amino acids. Germline values: CDR1 KGHSH, CDR2 LQKENI. J was trimmed by 10 bases and V by 2 bases; bases with no gene match: 10. CDR3 sequence (DNA): TGTGCCAGCTCACCAACGGTATTAGGACAGGGGGACCAGTACTTC. Protein sequence: CASSPTVLGQGDQYF.

The rearrangement links TRBV5-6 to TRBJ1-2; D unresolved. The CDR3 sequence is 14 residues long. Deletions cut 0 bases from V and 8 bases from J, with 14 bases between. Germline CDR1 SGHDT, CDR2 YYEEEE. This CDR3 is CASSLVSGIDGYTF. The CDR3 nucleotides are TGTGCCAGCAGCTTGGTGTCAGGTATTGACGGCTACACCTTC.

This chain uses TRBV28 with TRBJ1-6, with D possibly TRBD1 on 5 matching bases. V was shortened by 6 bases and J by 4 bases, with 10 bases between the two germline ends. The length of the CDR3 is 14 residues. Germline values: CDR1 MDHEN, CDR2 SYDVKM. The CDR3 reads CASRERGYNSPLHF. DNA of the CDR3: TGTGCCAGCAGGGAAAGGGGTTATAATTCACCCCTCCACTTT.

The chain recombines TRBV30 with TRBJ1-2; D is perhaps TRBD1 (6 bases). The CDR3 extends over 15 amino acids. The germline CDR1 and CDR2 sequences are GTSNPN and SVGIG (reference sequence). Trimming shortened V by 4 bases and J by 7 bases, and 22 bases separated the two germline ends. This chain's CDR3 is CAWTLNSWGRVGYTF. In DNA form, the CDR3 reads TGTGCCTGGACCCTAAACAGTTGGGGGCGCGTTGGCTACACCTTC.

The chain couples TRBV6-5 to TRBJ2-7; D is unresolved. CDR1 MNHEY and CDR2 SVGAGI come from the germline V gene. V was shortened by 0 bases and J by 1 base, with 7 bases between the two germline ends. This CDR3 is built from 14 residues. Here the CDR3 DNA reads TGTGCCAGCAGTTACTCGGGCAAATCCTACGAGCAGTACTTC. Amino acid sequence: CASSYSGKSYEQYF.

The rearrangement links TRBV3-1 (or the pseudogene TRBV3-2) to TRBJ1-1, with TRBD1 matching 8 bases. CDR3 length: 14 residues. Per the germline V gene, CDR1 is LGHDT and CDR2 is YNNKEL (reference sequence). After removal of 6 bases from V and 0 bases from J, the junction contained 3 bases not matched to a gene. This CDR3 is CASSPRGLNTEAFF. The CDR3 DNA reads TGTGCCAGCAGTCCCAGGGGGCTGAACACTGAAGCTTTCTTT.

The V gene is TRBV9, the J gene TRBJ2-1; 7 positions agree with TRBD2. This CDR3 region has 15 residues. The J segment lost 5 bases and the V segment lost 4 bases, leaving 9 bases of the junction unmatched. Per the germline V gene, CDR1 is SGDLS and CDR2 is YYNGEE. The CDR3 DNA reads as TGTGCCAGCAGCCCCGGGACTATTTCCCACAATGAGCAGTTCTTC. It encodes CASSPGTISHNEQFF.

V and J are TRBV6-5 and TRBJ1-2; D unresolved. Germline CDR1 is MNHEY and CDR2 is SVGAGI. V lost 7 bases to trimming and J lost 2 bases, with 14 bases between them. This CDR3 is built from 14 residues. The CDR3, as DNA: TGTGCCAGCACCAACCTACGGAGAAACTATGGCTACACCTTC. This codes for CASTNLRRNYGYTF.

The chain uses TRBV11-2 and TRBJ2-7; 7 positions agree with TRBD1. V lost 6 bases to trimming and J lost 1 base; unmatched junction nucleotides: 9. This CDR3 spans 15 amino acids. Germline CDR1 reads SGHAT; CDR2 reads FQNNGV. The CDR3 reads CASSHLRDSSYEQYF. DNA of the CDR3: TGTGCCAGCAGTCATCTCCGGGACAGTTCCTACGAGCAGTACTTC.

The DNA of the CDR3 is TGTGCCAGCTCATCAAACGGACAGGGAGAAGGAGAAAAACTGTTTTTT. Encoded protein: CASSSNGQGEGEKLFF. The chain uses TRBV18 and TRBJ1-4; 8 nucleotides align to TRBD1. V trimming: 5 bases; J trimming: 8 bases; junction bases outside the gene matches: 13. Germline CDR1 is KGHSH and CDR2 is LQKENI. This CDR3 spans 16 amino acids.

The gene calls are TRBV27 and TRBJ2-1; TRBD2 is a possible D gene (5 bases). The CDR3 has 15 amino acids. From germline, CDR1 is MNHEY and CDR2 SMNVEV (reference sequence). The ends were cut back, 6 bases at V and 6 bases at J, with 18 bases in the middle. The CDR3 is CASSLFGTLGNEQFF. The CDR3 nucleotides read TGTGCCAGCAGCCTGTTTGGCACACTAGGCAATGAGCAGTTCTTC.

The CDR3 is CASSPGLAGTWANEQFF. CDR3 DNA: TGCGCCAGCAGCCCGGGACTAGCGGGCACTTGGGCGAATGAGCAGTTCTTC. The rearrangement joins TRBV4-1 to TRBJ2-1, with 12 nucleotides matching TRBD2. V dropped 4 bases and J dropped 7; count of bases not matched to a gene: 11. Germline CDR1 is MGHRA and CDR2 is YSYEKL. The CDR3 sequence is 17 residues long.

The chain employs TRBV2 and TRBJ1-5; 8 nucleotides match TRBD1. CDR3 length: 15 residues. Germline V gives CDR1 SNHLY, CDR2 FYNNEI. Trimming removed 6 bases from V and 0 bases from J; junction bases left unmatched: 4. The CDR3 spells CASRYRGYSNQPQHF. The CDR3 DNA reads TGTGCCAGCAGGTACAGGGGGTATAGCAATCAGCCCCAGCATTTT.

The chain is built from TRBV5-4 and TRBJ1-2; D is unclear. CDR1 is SGHNT, CDR2 YYREEE, per germline (reference sequence). This CDR3 is built from 13 residues. V was trimmed by 0 bases and J by 0 bases, leaving 3 bases between them. The CDR3: CASSLASNYGYTF. Here the CDR3 DNA reads TGTGCCAGCAGCTTGGCTTCTAACTATGGCTACACCTTC.

This chain joins TRBV4-1 and TRBJ1-2; D is unclear. V dropped 1 base and J dropped 1 base, with 10 bases sitting between them. Germline CDR1 reads MGHRA; CDR2 reads YSYEKL. The CDR3 sequence is 15 residues long. CDR3 sequence reads: CASSQAGSDNYGYTF. In nucleotides, the CDR3 is TGCGCCAGCAGCCAAGCGGGATCAGATAACTATGGCTACACCTTC.

With regard to this clone: The same CDR3 can be traced to other DNA sequences in this sample. The chain carries TRBV10-3 and TRBJ1-1, with D hard to call. Germline loops: CDR1 ENHRY, CDR2 SYGVKD. V was pared by 7 bases and J by 0 bases, with 9 bases between. This CDR3 has 13 residues. The CDR3 DNA reads as TGTGCCATCACAGTTTCCATGAACACTGAAGCTTTCTTT. This codes for CAITVSMNTEAFF.

This chain links TRBV7-6 with TRBJ2-3, with 10 bases aligning to TRBD1. V lost 0 bases, J lost 13 bases, and 10 bases stayed unmatched. The CDR3 runs to 15 residues. Looked up from germline, CDR1 is SGHVS and CDR2 is FNYEAQ. The DNA for the CDR3 is TGTGCCAGCAGCTTAGCTTACCGCGGGACAGGGGCTAAGTATTTT. The encoded protein is CASSLAYRGTGAKYF.

The gene calls are TRBV2 and TRBJ1-1, with a weak D call TRBD1 (5 bases). The CDR3 loop spans 14 amino acids. Trimming removed 8 bases at V and 5 bases at J, with 18 bases between. The germline V gene encodes CDR1 SNHLY and CDR2 FYNNEI. The CDR3: CASLRGGAGTEAFF. In DNA, the CDR3 is TGTGCCAGCCTACGGGGAGGGGCCGGGACTGAAGCTTTCTTT.

The chain recombines TRBV4-3 with TRBJ1-1; the D is unclear. V lost 2 bases to trimming and J lost 3 bases, with 7 bases between them. Per germline, CDR1 LGHNA and CDR2 YSLEER. This CDR3 is 13 amino acids long. CDR3 sequence (DNA): TGCGCCAGCAGCCAACTAACGTACACTGAAGCTTTCTTT. It encodes CASSQLTYTEAFF.

CDR3 DNA sequence: TGTGCCAGCAGTGAAGGAGGACGGGGATCGGGTTCACCCCTCCACTTT. It yields the protein CASSEGGRGSGSPLHF. The chain joins TRBV2 to TRBJ1-6; D gene ambiguous. CDR1 and CDR2 from the germline V gene are SNHLY and FYNNEI. Trimming pared 1 base from V and 9 bases from J, leaving 16 bases between. The CDR3 covers 16 residues.

This chain connects TRBV28 to TRBJ1-3; 10 bases map to TRBD1. V trimming: 3 bases; J trimming: 3 bases; junction bases outside the gene matches: 5. Germline CDR1 is MDHEN and CDR2 is SYDVKM. The CDR3 is 16 amino acids. This chain's CDR3 is CASSLSTGGFGNTIYF. For the CDR3, the DNA is TGTGCCAGCAGTTTGTCGACAGGGGGCTTTGGAAACACCATATATTTT.

CDR3 sequence: CASSLGALNTGELFF. The CDR3 DNA follows: TGCGCCAGCAGCTTGGGGGCCCTTAACACCGGGGAGCTGTTTTTT. The chain links TRBV5-1 to TRBJ2-2; D is unresolved. Deletions cut 0 bases from V and 2 bases from J, with 8 bases between. CDR1 and CDR2 from the germline V gene are SGHRS and YFSETQ. The CDR3 runs 15 residues.

This clone showed up just a few times. The chain uses TRBV27 and TRBJ1-6; no clear D gene. The CDR3 is made up of 18 amino acids. V lost 2 bases, J lost 5 bases, and 19 bases lay in between. Germline CDR1 MNHEY, CDR2 SMNVEV (reference sequence). CDR3: CASSLDFKGLLDNSPLHF. CDR3 coding DNA: TGTGCCAGCAGTTTAGATTTTAAGGGTTTATTAGATAATTCACCCCTCCACTTT.

Here the CDR3 DNA reads TGTGCCAGCAGTGCGGGACGGCGAGAAAAACTGTTTTTT. Its protein product is CASSAGRREKLFF. The rearrangement links TRBV12-3 or TRBV12-4 to TRBJ1-4; the D gene is possibly TRBD1 (5 bases). This CDR3 has 13 amino acids. The V and J ends lost 5 bases and 8 bases respectively, with 12 bases between them.

This clone was recorded a few times. This chain uses TRBV28 with TRBJ1-5; D unresolved. Germline V gives CDR1 MDHEN, CDR2 SYDVKM. The ends were cut back, 7 bases at V and 3 bases at J, with 10 bases in the middle. The CDR3 extends over 13 amino acids. The CDR3 is CASTSRVNQPQHF. In nucleotides, the CDR3 is TGTGCCAGCACCTCAAGGGTCAATCAGCCCCAGCATTTT.

The chain has TRBV19 and TRBJ2-3, with D hard to call. CDR3 length: 12 residues. V was cut by 3 bases and J by 2 bases, with 3 bases left in between. Germline CDR1 reads LNHDA; CDR2 reads SQIVND (reference sequence). This CDR3 reads CASSITTDTQYF. The CDR3 bases are TGTGCCAGTAGTATCACCACAGATACGCAGTATTTT.

The rearrangement links TRBV7-6 to TRBJ1-4, with D perhaps TRBD1 (5 bases). The CDR3 covers 14 residues. Germline CDR1 and CDR2: SGHVS and FNYEAQ. V was clipped by 3 bases and J by 0 bases, with 5 bases between them. The CDR3 sequence is CASSLGATNEKLFF. The CDR3 coding sequence is TGTGCCAGCAGCTTGGGGGCAACTAATGAAAAACTGTTTTTT.

This clone was recorded many times. The chain combines TRBV6-1 with TRBJ2-7, with D unresolved. Trimming removed 1 base from V and 6 bases from J, with 13 bases in between. CDR3 size: 14 residues. In germline, CDR1 is MNHNS, CDR2 SASEGT. CDR3 sequence (DNA): TGTGCCAGCAGTGAAGGTCCACATCCCGGCGAGCAGTACTTC. Amino acids: CASSEGPHPGEQYF.

The J gene is TRBJ2-1, the V gene TRBV23-1, with 10 bases aligning to TRBD1. TRBV23-1 is an ORF; its function is uncertain. CDR3 size: 21 residues. Unmatched junction bases numbered 16, after V lost 2 bases and J lost 0 bases. The DNA of the CDR3 is TGCGCCAGCAGTCAAACGACAGGGGGCCAGGGGAAAAATAGCTCCTACAATGAGCAGTTCTTC. Translated, it gives CASSQTTGGQGKNSSYNEQFF.

The chain combines TRBV10-2 with TRBJ2-1; 13 bases agree with TRBD2. V gave up 5 bases and J gave up 7 bases; unmatched junction bases: 8. This CDR3 spans 16 amino acids. Per germline, CDR1 WSHSY and CDR2 SAAADI. DNA of the CDR3: TGCGCCAGCAGTAGGACTAGCGGGAGCCAAAGAAATGAGCAGTTCTTC. Its protein is CASSRTSGSQRNEQFF.

The chain couples TRBV7-2 to TRBJ2-1; 7 bases fit TRBD2. V lost 5 bases and J lost 3; bases outside the gene matches: 10. Germline V gives CDR1 SGHTA, CDR2 FQGNSA. The CDR3 has 16 amino acids. CDR3 amino acids: CASSPPGREYYNEQFF. In DNA form, the CDR3 reads TGTGCCAGCAGCCCCCCAGGGAGGGAGTACTACAATGAGCAGTTCTTC.

This chain joins TRBV4-1 and TRBJ1-5; TRBD1 matches at 9 bases. The J segment lost 2 bases and the V segment lost 2 bases, leaving 16 bases of the junction unmatched. Germline lookup yields CDR1 MGHRA and CDR2 YSYEKL. The CDR3 contains 20 residues. The CDR3 loop reads CASSQTPGQGLIHGNQPQHF. CDR3 coding DNA: TGCGCCAGCAGCCAAACTCCGGGACAGGGACTAATTCACGGCAATCAGCCCCAGCATTTT.